This TCR delta chain came from a study of γδ T cells in repeated Plasmodium falciparum infection. Looking at the study overall: Sampling occurred at baseline, pre-infection for selected infections, and 21 days post-infection. General study results and limits: Vdelta2-negative gammadelta repertoires appeared less diverse and less shared in Malian than Australian children.

The CDR3 spans 19 residues. Germline V CDR1 and CDR2: TSWWSYY, QGS. TCRdb reran clone calling via CATT on the multiplex PCR reads. The table has around 52,000 delta-chain clones, over 1.5% seen once. Bulk repertoires came from Vgamma9/Vdelta2+ or Vdelta2-negative gammadelta T cells flow-sorted from PBMC. This clone was seen a few times. The target antigen is unknown. TCRdb's listed protein matches a much larger clone and diverges from this DNA's translation at residue 17, likely through a read error; the protein shown comes from the DNA. The V gene is TRDV1; the J gene was not called; the DNA was not used to check the table's D call, TRDD3. The sequence came from a pool of human donors (malaria-infected and uninfected, not separated). Sequenced material: gamma-delta T cells from blood. The CDR3 reads CALEPSLGGTSWDTRQRFF. The CDR3 DNA reads as TGTGCTCTCGAACCTTCACTCGGGGGGACATCCTGGGACACCCGACAGAGGTTTTTC.